Presented here are 9 T cell receptor beta chains from one specimen sequenced in a study of OX40 agonist ivuxolimab in advanced cancers. The assay was immunoSEQ multiplex PCR, and TCRdb's table has in-frame clones only and misses some. The sample carries more than 15,000 clones, roughly 77% recorded once. Sequences were derived from CD4+ or CD8+ T cells sorted from blood, sampled in a trial of the OX40 agonist ivuxolimab. These receptors all stem from an adult with an advanced solid tumor such as melanoma, head and neck, liver or kidney cancer.

This sequence joins TRBV5-5 and TRBJ2-3; D unresolved. Trimming removed 2 bases at V and 2 bases at J, with 0 bases between. The CDR3 length is 11 residues. The germline CDR1 and CDR2 sequences are SGHKS and YYEKEE (reference sequence). The CDR3 protein is CASSFTDTQYF. The CDR3 DNA sequence: TGTGCCAGCAGCTTCACAGATACGCAGTATTTT. Full variable domain (remainder filled in from reference TRBV5-5 and TRBJ2-3): DAGVTQSPTHLIKTRGQQVTLRCSPISGHKSVSWYQQVLGQGPQFIFQYYEKEERGRGNFPDRFSARQFPNYSSELNVNALLLGDSALYLCASSFTDTQYFGPGTRLTVL.

This rearrangement joins TRBV7-9 to TRBJ1-1, with 7 bases that match TRBD1. There are 16 residues in the CDR3. V was clipped by 4 bases and J by 1 base; unmatched bases: 9. CDR1 and CDR2 (germline): SEHNR, FQNEAQ (reference sequence). The CDR3 sequence is CASSSYRGKANTEAFF. The CDR3 DNA reads as TGTGCCAGCAGCTCGTACAGGGGAAAGGCGAACACTGAAGCTTTCTTT.

The table lists this clone with a count of one. The chain is built from TRBV6-1 and TRBJ2-7; no definite D call. V lost 2 bases and J 2 bases, leaving 7 bases between the germline ends. Germline V lookup: CDR1 MNHNS, CDR2 SASEGT. The CDR3 is 13 amino acids. CDR3: CASSEKITYEQYF. In nucleotides, the CDR3 is TGTGCCAGCAGTGAAAAGATTACCTACGAGCAGTACTTC.

J is TRBJ2-5 and V is TRBV29-1; D remains ambiguous. Germline loops: CDR1 SQVTM, CDR2 ANQGSEA. The CDR3 extends over 13 amino acids. The ends were cut back, 1 base at V and 0 bases at J, with 6 bases in the middle. The CDR3 here is CSVEGLYQETQYF. DNA of the CDR3: TGCAGCGTTGAAGGTCTGTACCAAGAGACCCAGTACTTC.

This chain links TRBV27 with TRBJ1-5; a weak D match, TRBD1 (6 bases). Trimming took 4 bases from V and 5 from J, leaving 9 bases between them. CDR3 length: 13 residues. Germline lookup yields CDR1 MNHEY and CDR2 SMNVEV (reference sequence). CDR3 coding DNA: TGTGCCAGCAGTTGGGACATTCATCAGCCCCAGCATTTT. Translation gives CASSWDIHQPQHF.

The chain combines TRBV4-2 with TRBJ2-1; D gene ambiguous. The germline CDR1 and CDR2 sequences are LGHNA and YNFKEQ. V shed 4 bases and J shed 5 bases, with 9 bases lying between them. The CDR3 is made up of 13 amino acids. The CDR3 spells CASSLAPNNEQFF. The CDR3 DNA follows: TGTGCCAGCAGCCTTGCACCTAACAATGAGCAGTTCTTC.

The chain employs TRBV19 and TRBJ2-1; possible D gene TRBD2, 6 bases. The CDR3 length is 18 residues. Deletions cut 3 bases from V and 0 bases from J, with 18 bases between. Looked up from germline, CDR1 is LNHDA and CDR2 is SQIVND (reference sequence). CDR3 sequence reads: CASSIGAPGGSSYNEQFF. The CDR3 coding sequence is TGTGCCAGTAGTATCGGGGCTCCTGGAGGGAGCTCCTACAATGAGCAGTTCTTC.

As concerns this clone: At one end, the junction sequence differs from germline, possibly due to a read error. The V gene is TRBV5-1, the J gene TRBJ1-1; no reliable D call. The CDR3 totals 15 residues. Germline V lookup: CDR1 SGHRS, CDR2 YFSETQ. As DNA, the CDR3 is TGTGCCAGCAGCTTGGCCGGTGGACGATGGACTGAAGCTTTCTTT. As protein: CASSLAGGRWTEAFF.

As regards this clone: The sample has other DNA sequences that encode this CDR3 too. The chain links TRBV30 to TRBJ1-3; no clear D. CDR1 GTSNPN and CDR2 SVGIG come from the germline V gene (reference sequence). CDR3 size: 14 residues. The V end lost 3 bases, the J end lost 0 bases, and 9 bases lay between the germline ends. CDR3 loop: CAWSPGYSGNTIYF. In nucleotides, the CDR3 is TGTGCCTGGAGCCCCGGATACTCTGGAAACACCATATATTTT.